This TCR beta chain was sequenced for a study of T-cell reconstitution after alpha-beta-depleted transplantation in children. The CDR3 contains 14 residues. Trimming took 4 bases from V and 6 from J, leaving 17 bases between them. Germline V gene data show CDR1 as SGHKS and CDR2 as YYEKEE (reference sequence). Library preparation (for TCRbeta) was performed with unique molecular identifiers. Using its own MiXCR run on the PCR reads, TCRdb lists one record per CDR3 protein. The table has about 610,000 distinct CDR3 sequences, over 9.5% seen once; the top ten hold roughly 4%. This clonotype turned up a few times.

The sample in question was PBMCs from the stem cell graft donor, obtained from the stem cell graft. The J gene is TRBJ2-7, the V gene TRBV5-5; D possibly corresponds to TRBD1 (6 bases). The TCR originated in a human donor who donated a stem cell graft to a child with acute myeloid leukemia. CDR3 coding DNA: TGTGCCAGCAGCCGACGAACAGGGAATGGCGAGCAGTACTTC. This gives the protein CASSRRTGNGEQYF. Drawing the rest from reference TRBV5-5 and TRBJ2-7, the complete variable domain is DAGVTQSPTHLIKTRGQQVTLRCSPISGHKSVSWYQQVLGQGPQFIFQYYEKEERGRGNFPDRFSARQFPNYSSELNVNALLLGDSALYLCASSRRTGNGEQYFGPGTRLTVT.